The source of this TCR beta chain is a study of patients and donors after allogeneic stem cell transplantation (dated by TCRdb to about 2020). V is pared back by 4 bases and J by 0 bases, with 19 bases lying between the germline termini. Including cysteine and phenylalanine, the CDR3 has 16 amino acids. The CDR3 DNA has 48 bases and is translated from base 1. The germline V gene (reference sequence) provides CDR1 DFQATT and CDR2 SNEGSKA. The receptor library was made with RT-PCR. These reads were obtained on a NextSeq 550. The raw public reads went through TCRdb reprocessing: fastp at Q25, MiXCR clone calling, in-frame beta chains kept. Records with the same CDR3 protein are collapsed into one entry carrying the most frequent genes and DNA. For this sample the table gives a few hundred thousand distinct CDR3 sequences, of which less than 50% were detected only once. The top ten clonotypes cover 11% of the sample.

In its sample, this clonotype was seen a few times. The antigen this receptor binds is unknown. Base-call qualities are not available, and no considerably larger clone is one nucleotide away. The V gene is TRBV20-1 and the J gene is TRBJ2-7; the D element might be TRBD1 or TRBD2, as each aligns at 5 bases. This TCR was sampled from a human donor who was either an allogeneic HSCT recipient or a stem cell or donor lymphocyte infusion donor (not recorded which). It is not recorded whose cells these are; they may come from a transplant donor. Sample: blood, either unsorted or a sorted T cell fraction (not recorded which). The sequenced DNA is TGCAGTGCTAAAACATACCGGGACCCCTTCTCCTACGAGCAGTACTTC. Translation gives CSAKTYRDPFSYEQYF.